In its sample, the clone carrying this T cell receptor (beta chain) was seen once. Antigen specificity is unknown. The entry originates in a study of cytomegalovirus exposure and HLA in healthy donors. Study results and limitations: Accurate HLA-A and HLA-B prediction from TCR beta sequences was reported for most subjects. In a later analysis, at a false discovery rate of 0.05, approximately 16,000 TCR beta sequences were associated with HLA alleles. In a later analysis, donors in an Asian-associated ancestry cluster reportedly had fewer N-insertions in productive TCRs than the cohort mean. The authors considered a cluster of highly shared sequence variants likely to be a sequencing artifact.

PCR involved 60 Vbeta and 13 Jbeta primers. Some clones are missing from TCRdb's copy, which holds only in-frame ones; the method was immunoSEQ multiplex PCR. The sample lists roughly 100,000 clones, just over 70% occurring once. The V gene lost 0 bases and the J gene lost 0 bases, with 3 bases spanning the gap. The CDR3 spans 13 residues. Germline CDR1 reads MNHEY; CDR2 reads SVGAGI. V is TRBV6-5 and J is TRBJ2-7; D remains unclear. This sequence was found in a boy under 18 in good health and CMV-seronegative. Material: PBMCs. The CDR3 here is CASSYSASYEQYF. The CDR3, as DNA: TGTGCCAGCAGTTACTCGGCCTCCTACGAGCAGTACTTC.